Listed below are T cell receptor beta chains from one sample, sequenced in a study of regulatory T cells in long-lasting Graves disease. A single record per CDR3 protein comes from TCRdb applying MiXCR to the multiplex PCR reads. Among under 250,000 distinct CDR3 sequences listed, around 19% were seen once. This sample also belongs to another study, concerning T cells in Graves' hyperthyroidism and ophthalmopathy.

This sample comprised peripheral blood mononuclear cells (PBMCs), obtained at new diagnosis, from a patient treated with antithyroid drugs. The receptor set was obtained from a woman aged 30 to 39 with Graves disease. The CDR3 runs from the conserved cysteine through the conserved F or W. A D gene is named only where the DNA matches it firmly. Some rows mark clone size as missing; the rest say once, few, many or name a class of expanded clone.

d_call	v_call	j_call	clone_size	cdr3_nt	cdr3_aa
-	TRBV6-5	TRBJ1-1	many	TGTGCCAGCAGTTACAGGGGGGACACTGAAGCTTTCTTT	CASSYRGDTEAFF
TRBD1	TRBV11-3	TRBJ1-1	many	TGTGCCAGCAGCTTCGGACAGGGGAACACTGAAGCTTTCTTT	CASSFGQGNTEAFF
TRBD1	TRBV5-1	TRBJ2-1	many	TGCGCCAGCAGCTTGTTTGCGTCGCCGACAGGGGTATCGGGGAATGAGCAGTTCTTC	CASSLFASPTGVSGNEQFF
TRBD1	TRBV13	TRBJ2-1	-	TGTGCCAGCAGCCTCGGACAGGGGTCGTATGAGCAGTTCTTC	CASSLGQGSYEQFF
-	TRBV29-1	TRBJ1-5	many	TGCAGCGTTGGAGGTGACTTCAATCAGCCCCAGCATTTT	CSVGGDFNQPQHF
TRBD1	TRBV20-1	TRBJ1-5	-	TGCAGTGCTCCGACCCGGGGACAGTATTATCAGCCCCAGCATTTT	CSAPTRGQYYQPQHF
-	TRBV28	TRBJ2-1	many	TGTGCCAGCAGTTTGGCCTGGGGGGCTAGCCTCCTCTACAATGAGCAGTTCTTC	CASSLAWGASLLYNEQFF
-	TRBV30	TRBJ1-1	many	TGTGCCTGGAGTCTGTGGATCGGCACTGAAGCTTTCTTT	CAWSLWIGTEAFF
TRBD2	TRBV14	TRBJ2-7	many	TGTGCCAGCAGCCAGCGGGGGGGGCAGTACTTC	CASSQRGGQYF
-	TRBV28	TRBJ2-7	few	TGTGCCAGCAGTCCCCCACGGGGCGAACCCTACGAGCAGTACTTC	CASSPPRGEPYEQYF
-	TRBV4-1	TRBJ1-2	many	TGCGCCAGCAGCCAAGGGCCAGGCGGAACATTTAACTATGGCTACACCTTC	CASSQGPGGTFNYGYTF
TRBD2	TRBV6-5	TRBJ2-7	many	TGTGCCAGCAGTTATCCAAGCGGGGGCTCCTACGAGCAGTACTTC	CASSYPSGGSYEQYF
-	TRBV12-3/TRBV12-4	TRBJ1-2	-	TGTGCCAGCAGTTTAGCGGCGAGCTCATATGGCTACACCTTC	CASSLAASSYGYTF
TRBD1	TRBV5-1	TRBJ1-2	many	TGCGCCAGCAGCTCGGACAGGGGGCGAAGAGGCTACACCTTC	CASSSDRGRRGYTF
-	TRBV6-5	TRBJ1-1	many	TGTGCCAGCAGTTACTCTGCAGGGAGGGCCACTGAAGCTTTCTTT	CASSYSAGRATEAFF
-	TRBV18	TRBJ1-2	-	TGTGCCAGCTCACCAGTGGACATGACTAACTATGGCTACACCTTC	CASSPVDMTNYGYTF
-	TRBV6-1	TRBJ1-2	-	TGTGCCAGCAGAGAAGGGGCTGCCGGCTATGGCTACACCTTC	CASREGAAGYGYTF
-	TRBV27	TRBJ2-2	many	TGTGCCAGCACCCTCCTGGCAGGGTTTGCCGGGGAGCTGTTTTTT	CASTLLAGFAGELFF